These T cell receptor beta chains were read from a single sample in a study of T-cell reconstitution after alpha-beta-depleted transplantation in children. TCRdb reprocessed the PCR reads via MiXCR and lists one record per CDR3 protein. In the table there are fewer than 550,000 distinct CDR3 sequences, about an eighth of which are singletons. The sample was PBMCs, mostly from graft donor cells, taken 180 days after TCRalphabeta/CD19-depleted stem cell transplant. Receptor source: a female patient aged 2 to 10 who had a stem cell transplant for aplastic anemia, so the T cells may come from the graft donor. CDR3s include the opening cysteine and the closing phenylalanine or tryptophan. Fields, in order: D gene, V gene, CDR3 length, clone size, J gene, CDR3 DNA, CDR3 protein. The D gene is left open where the match is weak. Rows may omit the clone size; those that give it use once, few, many or a size class.

D gene: .; V gene: TRBV6-2/TRBV6-3; CDR3 length: 15; clone size: .; J gene: TRBJ2-3; CDR3 DNA: TGTGCCAGCAGTTGGGCCTCTCCTAGCACAGATACGCAGTATTTT; CDR3 protein: CASSWASPSTDTQYF
D gene: TRBD1; V gene: TRBV7-2; CDR3 length: 15; clone size: few; J gene: TRBJ2-5; CDR3 DNA: TGTGCCAGCAGCTTGGACAGGGGGCCCGTAGGGACCCAGTACTTC; CDR3 protein: CASSLDRGPVGTQYF
D gene: TRBD1; V gene: TRBV12-3/TRBV12-4; CDR3 length: 14; clone size: .; J gene: TRBJ2-2; CDR3 DNA: TGTGCCAGCAACGGACAGGGAAACACCGGGGAGCTGTTTTTT; CDR3 protein: CASNGQGNTGELFF
D gene: .; V gene: TRBV20-1; CDR3 length: 13; clone size: .; J gene: TRBJ1-1; CDR3 DNA: TGCAGTGCTAGATTGGACTGGAACACTGAAGCTTTCTTT; CDR3 protein: CSARLDWNTEAFF
D gene: .; V gene: TRBV29-1; CDR3 length: 11; clone size: .; J gene: TRBJ1-2; CDR3 DNA: TGCAGCGTTGGTTCGGTTGGGGGCTACACCTTC; CDR3 protein: CSVGSVGGYTF
D gene: .; V gene: TRBV10-3; CDR3 length: 15; clone size: .; J gene: TRBJ2-5; CDR3 DNA: TGTGCCATCAGTGAGGGCCCCCTAATAGGAGAGACCCAGTACTTC; CDR3 protein: CAISEGPLIGETQYF
D gene: TRBD2; V gene: TRBV11-3; CDR3 length: 16; clone size: .; J gene: TRBJ2-3; CDR3 DNA: TGTGCCAGCAGCTTAGGACTAGCGGAACTCACAGATACGCAGTATTTT; CDR3 protein: CASSLGLAELTDTQYF
D gene: .; V gene: TRBV7-2; CDR3 length: 16; clone size: many; J gene: TRBJ1-1; CDR3 DNA: TGTGCCAGCAGCGGCCCGGGACACCCTTTGTGGACTGAAGCTTTCTTT; CDR3 protein: CASSGPGHPLWTEAFF
D gene: TRBD2; V gene: TRBV19; CDR3 length: 15; clone size: few; J gene: TRBJ2-1; CDR3 DNA: TGTGCCAGTACCGCAGGGACTAGCGGGGGGAATGAGCAGTTCTTC; CDR3 protein: CASTAGTSGGNEQFF
D gene: .; V gene: TRBV7-2; CDR3 length: 15; clone size: .; J gene: TRBJ1-5; CDR3 DNA: TGTGCCAGCAGCTTGGGTTTAGGCCCCAATCAGCCCCAGCATTTT; CDR3 protein: CASSLGLGPNQPQHF
D gene: .; V gene: TRBV30; CDR3 length: 13; clone size: few; J gene: TRBJ2-3; CDR3 DNA: TGTGCCTGGACCCCAGGATTAGGAGATACGCAGTATTTT; CDR3 protein: CAWTPGLGDTQYF
D gene: .; V gene: TRBV14; CDR3 length: 15; clone size: few; J gene: TRBJ1-2; CDR3 DNA: TGTGCCAGCAGCCAAGATGCGGGCTTTCTCTATGGCTACACCTTC; CDR3 protein: CASSQDAGFLYGYTF
D gene: .; V gene: TRBV6-2/TRBV6-3; CDR3 length: 16; clone size: many; J gene: TRBJ2-1; CDR3 DNA: TGTGCCAGCAGCCCCTGGCACACGAGCTCCTACAATGAGCAGTTCTTC; CDR3 protein: CASSPWHTSSYNEQFF
D gene: .; V gene: TRBV5-1; CDR3 length: 15; clone size: many; J gene: TRBJ2-2; CDR3 DNA: TGCGCCAGCAGCGGCGGGACGGGGAACACCGGGGAGCTGTTTTTT; CDR3 protein: CASSGGTGNTGELFF
D gene: .; V gene: TRBV29-1; CDR3 length: 13; clone size: .; J gene: TRBJ2-3; CDR3 DNA: TGCAGCGTTGGGGTTGTTGGGACAGATACGCAGTATTTT; CDR3 protein: CSVGVVGTDTQYF
D gene: TRBD1; V gene: TRBV28; CDR3 length: 13; clone size: few; J gene: TRBJ1-1; CDR3 DNA: TGTGCCAGCAGTTTATCGGACAGGCGGGGAGCTTTCTTT; CDR3 protein: CASSLSDRRGAFF
D gene: TRBD2; V gene: TRBV7-8; CDR3 length: 16; clone size: .; J gene: TRBJ2-7; CDR3 DNA: TGTGCCAGCAGCTTAACAAAGCGGGAGTTAATCTACGAGCAGTACTTC; CDR3 protein: CASSLTKRELIYEQYF
D gene: TRBD1; V gene: TRBV2; CDR3 length: 15; clone size: few; J gene: TRBJ1-1; CDR3 DNA: TGTGCCAGCCCCAATACAGGGGGCTATTACACTGAAGCTTTCTTT; CDR3 protein: CASPNTGGYYTEAFF
D gene: TRBD2; V gene: TRBV6-2/TRBV6-3; CDR3 length: 13; clone size: .; J gene: TRBJ2-7; CDR3 DNA: TGTGCCAGCCGCCTAGCGGTAACCTACGAGCAGTACTTC; CDR3 protein: CASRLAVTYEQYF
D gene: .; V gene: TRBV9; CDR3 length: 15; clone size: many; J gene: TRBJ2-7; CDR3 DNA: TGTGCCAGCAGCGCACAGGGCGACCCTTCCTACGAGCAGTACTTC; CDR3 protein: CASSAQGDPSYEQYF
D gene: .; V gene: TRBV25-1; CDR3 length: 15; clone size: few; J gene: TRBJ2-5; CDR3 DNA: TGTGCCAGCAGTGATTCGGGGCCAAACCAAGAGACCCAGTACTTC; CDR3 protein: CASSDSGPNQETQYF
D gene: .; V gene: TRBV28; CDR3 length: 16; clone size: few; J gene: TRBJ2-1; CDR3 DNA: TGTGCCAGCAGTTTAGGGGGTATAAGCTCCTACAATGAGCAGTTCTTC; CDR3 protein: CASSLGGISSYNEQFF
D gene: TRBD2; V gene: TRBV20-1; CDR3 length: 15; clone size: .; J gene: TRBJ2-1; CDR3 DNA: TGCAGTGTCGAGCGGGAGGGGAGCTCCTACAATGAGCAGTTCTTC; CDR3 protein: CSVEREGSSYNEQFF
D gene: TRBD2; V gene: TRBV7-8; CDR3 length: 16; clone size: many; J gene: TRBJ2-1; CDR3 DNA: TGTGCCAGCAGCTCTCCGACTAGCGGGAGGGGCAGGGAGCAGTTCTTC; CDR3 protein: CASSSPTSGRGREQFF
D gene: TRBD1; V gene: TRBV7-3; CDR3 length: 19; clone size: .; J gene: TRBJ2-6; CDR3 DNA: TGTGCCAGCAGCCGTTTGGCGGGACAGGGGCGCTCTGGGGCCAACGTCCTGACTTTC; CDR3 protein: CASSRLAGQGRSGANVLTF
D gene: .; V gene: TRBV20-1; CDR3 length: 14; clone size: many; J gene: TRBJ2-2; CDR3 DNA: TGCAGTGCTAGAGGGCTAGGAGGCACCGGGGAGCTGTTTTTT; CDR3 protein: CSARGLGGTGELFF
D gene: TRBD2; V gene: TRBV6-2/TRBV6-3; CDR3 length: 15; clone size: few; J gene: TRBJ2-5; CDR3 DNA: TGTGCCAGCAGTTCTCAACTAGCGGGAGGCCAGAGGGGTTTCTTC; CDR3 protein: CASSSQLAGGQRGFF
D gene: .; V gene: TRBV27; CDR3 length: 15; clone size: few; J gene: TRBJ2-1; CDR3 DNA: TGTGCCAGCAGTTTAGTGGGGTTTCGGCGGGGCCAGCAGTTCTTC; CDR3 protein: CASSLVGFRRGQQFF
D gene: .; V gene: TRBV5-6; CDR3 length: 16; clone size: few; J gene: TRBJ2-2; CDR3 DNA: TGTGCCAGCAGCTTGGTGCCCCCTTCTAGGACCGGGGAGCTGTTTTTT; CDR3 protein: CASSLVPPSRTGELFF
D gene: .; V gene: TRBV6-2/TRBV6-3; CDR3 length: 17; clone size: many; J gene: TRBJ1-1; CDR3 DNA: TGTGCCAGCAGTTACTTGGGGACCGCTCTAGGGAACACTGAAGCTTTCTTT; CDR3 protein: CASSYLGTALGNTEAFF
D gene: .; V gene: TRBV7-9; CDR3 length: 15; clone size: .; J gene: TRBJ2-1; CDR3 DNA: TGTGCCAGCAGCCCCCCTAACACCGCGTACAATGAGCAGTTCTTC; CDR3 protein: CASSPPNTAYNEQFF
D gene: .; V gene: TRBV20-1; CDR3 length: 14; clone size: many; J gene: TRBJ2-4; CDR3 DNA: TGCAGTGCTAGAACGGGCTCAGCCAAAAACATTCAGTACTTC; CDR3 protein: CSARTGSAKNIQYF
D gene: .; V gene: TRBV6-5; CDR3 length: 15; clone size: many; J gene: TRBJ2-1; CDR3 DNA: TGTGCCAGCAGTTACTCGGGTACTTCCTACAATGAGCAGTTCTTC; CDR3 protein: CASSYSGTSYNEQFF
D gene: .; V gene: TRBV20-1; CDR3 length: 15; clone size: few; J gene: TRBJ2-1; CDR3 DNA: TGCAGTGCTAGGCTAGGCACCCCACTCCCCAATGAGCAGTTCTTC; CDR3 protein: CSARLGTPLPNEQFF
D gene: .; V gene: TRBV18; CDR3 length: 14; clone size: few; J gene: TRBJ2-5; CDR3 DNA: TGTGCCAGCTCACCAGGGCGGCAACAAATGACCCAGTACTTC; CDR3 protein: CASSPGRQQMTQYF
D gene: .; V gene: TRBV20-1; CDR3 length: 14; clone size: few; J gene: TRBJ2-1; CDR3 DNA: TGCAGTGCTCGTAGGCCTTGGACCTACAATGAGCAGTTCTTC; CDR3 protein: CSARRPWTYNEQFF
D gene: TRBD1; V gene: TRBV7-9; CDR3 length: 14; clone size: .; J gene: TRBJ1-6; CDR3 DNA: TGTGCCAGCAGCCCCGGACAGGGGAATTCACCCCTCCACTTT; CDR3 protein: CASSPGQGNSPLHF
D gene: .; V gene: TRBV6-5; CDR3 length: 16; clone size: .; J gene: TRBJ1-1; CDR3 DNA: TGTGCCAGCAGTTACAGGAGGGGGGGGAAGAACACTGAAGCTTTCTTT; CDR3 protein: CASSYRRGGKNTEAFF
D gene: TRBD1; V gene: TRBV10-3; CDR3 length: 19; clone size: .; J gene: TRBJ2-6; CDR3 DNA: TGTGCCATCAGTGTCCCCCCGGGACAGGGGGATTCTGGGGCCAACGTCCTGACTTTC; CDR3 protein: CAISVPPGQGDSGANVLTF
D gene: TRBD1; V gene: TRBV18; CDR3 length: 16; clone size: .; J gene: TRBJ2-3; CDR3 DNA: TGTGCCAGCCCGCTTGGGACAGCTCCCCCCACAGATACGCAGTATTTT; CDR3 protein: CASPLGTAPPTDTQYF
D gene: .; V gene: TRBV5-1; CDR3 length: 16; clone size: few; J gene: TRBJ2-3; CDR3 DNA: TGCGCCAGCAGCGCGGGATTTTCATCTAGCACAGATACGCAGTATTTT; CDR3 protein: CASSAGFSSSTDTQYF
D gene: .; V gene: TRBV20-1; CDR3 length: 15; clone size: few; J gene: TRBJ2-1; CDR3 DNA: TGCAGTGCCCACGAATACCCGAGCTCCTACAATGAGCAGTTCTTC; CDR3 protein: CSAHEYPSSYNEQFF
D gene: TRBD2; V gene: TRBV18; CDR3 length: 16; clone size: .; J gene: TRBJ2-5; CDR3 DNA: TGTGCCAGCTCACCACCCGGGACTAGGATACGAGAGACCCAGTACTTC; CDR3 protein: CASSPPGTRIRETQYF
D gene: .; V gene: TRBV12-3/TRBV12-4; CDR3 length: 15; clone size: many; J gene: TRBJ2-2; CDR3 DNA: TGTGCCAGCAGCTCCGGGGCCTACAACACCGGGGAGCTGTTTTTT; CDR3 protein: CASSSGAYNTGELFF
D gene: TRBD1; V gene: TRBV7-8; CDR3 length: 16; clone size: few; J gene: TRBJ1-4; CDR3 DNA: TGTGCCAGCAGCTTAGCGGGGACAGGTGACCATGAAAAACTGTTTTTT; CDR3 protein: CASSLAGTGDHEKLFF
D gene: .; V gene: TRBV7-2; CDR3 length: 14; clone size: few; J gene: TRBJ1-2; CDR3 DNA: TGTGCCAGCAGCTTAGAGTGGGTTAACTATGGCTACACCTTC; CDR3 protein: CASSLEWVNYGYTF
D gene: TRBD2; V gene: TRBV6-5; CDR3 length: 17; clone size: few; J gene: TRBJ2-3; CDR3 DNA: TGTGCCAGCAGTTCACAGGCCACTAGCGGCCTGGCGGATACGCAGTATTTT; CDR3 protein: CASSSQATSGLADTQYF
D gene: .; V gene: TRBV19; CDR3 length: 13; clone size: .; J gene: TRBJ1-1; CDR3 DNA: TGTGCCTCCCGGCGGGTGGGGGACACTGAAGCTTTCTTT; CDR3 protein: CASRRVGDTEAFF
D gene: .; V gene: TRBV20-1; CDR3 length: 15; clone size: few; J gene: TRBJ2-1; CDR3 DNA: TGCAGTGCTAAACCCCCTAGTGCCCTGTACAATGAGCAGTTCTTC; CDR3 protein: CSAKPPSALYNEQFF
D gene: .; V gene: TRBV20-1; CDR3 length: 12; clone size: .; J gene: TRBJ2-7; CDR3 DNA: TGCAGTGCTGCGACAGATTTCTACGAGCAGTACTTC; CDR3 protein: CSAATDFYEQYF
D gene: .; V gene: TRBV6-2/TRBV6-3; CDR3 length: 14; clone size: .; J gene: TRBJ1-1; CDR3 DNA: TGTGCCAGCAGTGCACCGGGGCTGAACACTGAAGCTTTCTTT; CDR3 protein: CASSAPGLNTEAFF
D gene: TRBD2; V gene: TRBV10-3; CDR3 length: 17; clone size: .; J gene: TRBJ2-3; CDR3 DNA: TGTGCCATCAGTGGGGACCCTAGCGGGAGGTGGACAGATACGCAGTATTTT; CDR3 protein: CAISGDPSGRWTDTQYF
D gene: .; V gene: TRBV28; CDR3 length: 11; clone size: few; J gene: TRBJ1-6; CDR3 DNA: TGTGCCAGCAGTCGAATTTCACCCCTCCACTTT; CDR3 protein: CASSRISPLHF